This T cell receptor beta chain was captured by sequencing in a study of T cells in Graves' hyperthyroidism and ophthalmopathy. The study, taken as a whole, reports: Most clonotypes expanded in thyroid above 0.001 were likewise present in blood. The model's output predicted ophthalmopathy at a median of roughly 6.9 months prior to onset.

The CDR3 is 13 amino acids. V lost 3 bases, J lost 1 base, and 6 bases lay in between. Germline-derived CDR1 and CDR2 are SEHNR and FQNEAQ (reference sequence). Graves' hyperthyroidism was deemed stable absent ophthalmopathy progression within 18 months. The study left out patients who had uncontrolled infection, other autoimmune disease, pregnancy or lactation. There are many counts of this clonotype. Its target is unknown. Amplification of TCR beta CDR3 regions was performed using RNA transcripts as template. First-round RT-PCR of the TCR CDR3 relied on the HTBI primer set. TCRdb used MiXCR to reprocess the multiplex PCR reads, holding one entry per CDR3 protein. The sample records some 300,000 distinct CDR3 sequences, 16% being singletons.

The chain combines TRBV7-9 with TRBJ1-1, with unresolved D. The TCR comes from a man aged 25-45 years with Graves' hyperthyroidism. Sequenced sample: blood. For the CDR3, the DNA is TGTGCCAGCAGCTTTGACGGGAACACTGAAGCTTTCTTT. It codes for CASSFDGNTEAFF.